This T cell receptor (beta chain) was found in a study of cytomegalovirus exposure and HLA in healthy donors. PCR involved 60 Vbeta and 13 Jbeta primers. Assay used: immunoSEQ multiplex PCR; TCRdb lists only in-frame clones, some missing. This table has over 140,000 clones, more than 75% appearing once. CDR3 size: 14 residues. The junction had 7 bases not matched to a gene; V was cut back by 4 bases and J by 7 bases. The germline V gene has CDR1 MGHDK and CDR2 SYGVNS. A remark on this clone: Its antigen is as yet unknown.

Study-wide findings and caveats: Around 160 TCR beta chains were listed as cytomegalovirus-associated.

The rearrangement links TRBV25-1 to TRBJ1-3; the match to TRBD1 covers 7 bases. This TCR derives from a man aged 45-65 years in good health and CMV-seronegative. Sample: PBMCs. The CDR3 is CASSAGDSRNTIYF. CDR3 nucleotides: TGTGCCAGCAGTGCGGGGGACAGCCGTAACACCATATATTTT.